Shown below are 21 T cell receptor beta chains from a single sample sequenced in a study of shared clonotypes between healthy human individuals. Here immunoSEQ multiplex PCR was the method, and the copy in TCRdb shows in-frame clones only, minus some. This table has about 490,000 clones, around 79% appearing once. Source material: PBMCs. These receptors all stem from a woman between 35 and 50 years old in good health. Some clones in this sample may be carry-over from other donors' samples.

This clone was recorded at least ten times. The V and J genes are TRBV4-3 and TRBJ2-1, with TRBD2 identical over 10 bases. CDR1 is LGHNA, CDR2 YSLEER, per germline. CDR3 length: 19 amino acids. V was pared by 0 bases and J by 4 bases, with 12 bases of the junction left unmatched. In nucleotides, the CDR3 is TGCGCCAGCAGCCAAGATTACCCAGCTAGCGGGAGTCTTTACAATGAGCAGTTCTTC. It encodes CASSQDYPASGSLYNEQFF.

This sequence joins TRBV2 and TRBJ2-3, with D unresolved. Germline loops: CDR1 SNHLY, CDR2 FYNNEI. V shed 2 bases and J shed 0 bases, with 6 bases lying between them. The CDR3 runs 14 residues. CDR3 DNA: TGTGCCAGCAGTGAACGACTGAGCACAGATACGCAGTATTTT. Protein: CASSERLSTDTQYF.

The chain joins TRBV11-2 to TRBJ2-3; 8 bases fit TRBD1. CDR1 is SGHAT and CDR2 is FQNNGV in the germline V gene. The CDR3 spans 14 residues. Trimming removed 3 bases from V and 4 bases from J; junction bases left unmatched: 3. CDR3 nucleotide sequence: TGTGCCAGCAGCTTCCGGACAGGGTCAGATACGCAGTATTTT. Its translation is CASSFRTGSDTQYF.

This clone was counted a few times. This chain connects TRBV27 to TRBJ2-7, with D possibly being TRBD1 (5 bases). This CDR3 is built from 14 residues. Per germline, CDR1 MNHEY and CDR2 SMNVEV (reference sequence). The germline V and J ends were trimmed by 3 bases and 0 bases, with 9 bases remaining between them. CDR3 residues: CASSFSRDSYEQYF. CDR3 coding DNA: TGTGCCAGCAGTTTTAGCAGGGACTCCTACGAGCAGTACTTC.

This chain joins TRBV19 and TRBJ2-6, with 8 bases lining up with TRBD1. This CDR3 spans 15 amino acids. V dropped 7 bases and J dropped 7; count of bases not matched to a gene: 9. CDR1 and CDR2 from the germline V gene are LNHDA and SQIVND (reference sequence). CDR3 in amino acids: CASTLDRANANVLTF. In DNA, the CDR3 is TGTGCCAGTACCCTGGACAGGGCGAATGCCAACGTCCTGACTTTC. Together with reference TRBV19 and TRBJ2-6, the CDR3 gives the full variable domain: DGGITQSPKYLFRKEGQNVTLSCEQNLNHDAMYWYRQDPGQGLRLIYYSQIVNDFQKGDIAEGYSVSREKKESFPLTVTSAQKNPTAFYLCASTLDRANANVLTFGAGSRLTVL.

V and J are TRBV7-8 and TRBJ1-1, with a possible D match to TRBD1 (5 bases). CDR1 and CDR2 from the germline V gene are SGHVS and FQNEAQ. The CDR3 consists of 18 residues. The V end was cut by 5 bases, the J end by 1 base, with 23 bases between. This chain's CDR3 is CASSQSRGQNLGNTEAFF. The CDR3 DNA sequence: TGTGCCAGCAGCCAAAGTCGGGGCCAAAACCTAGGGAACACTGAAGCTTTCTTT. The full variable domain, with the rest looked up from reference TRBV7-8 and TRBJ1-1, is GAGVSQSPRYKVAKRGQDVALRCDPISGHVSLFWYQQALGQGPEFLTYFQNEAQLDKSGLPSDRFFAERPEGSVSTLKIQRTQQEDSAVYLCASSQSRGQNLGNTEAFFGQGTRLTVV.

V is TRBV2 and J is TRBJ1-5; 8 bases fit TRBD1. From germline, CDR1 is SNHLY and CDR2 FYNNEI. Trimming took 4 bases from V and 6 from J; bases not matched to a gene: 5. The CDR3 is made up of 14 amino acids. CDR3 nucleotide sequence: TGTGCCAGCAGTGGGCAGGGGGCTAGTCAGCCCCAGCATTTT. Its protein is CASSGQGASQPQHF.

This rearrangement joins TRBV6-5 to TRBJ2-3; 7 bases align to TRBD2. The CDR3 sequence is 14 residues long. The germline V gene has CDR1 MNHEY and CDR2 SVGAGI. V shed 6 bases and J 6 bases; nucleotides not matched to a gene: 9. The CDR3 DNA reads TGTGCCAGCAGACCTAGCGGCAGGGAGGATACGCAGTATTTT. It is translated as CASRPSGREDTQYF.

This clone occurred a few times. This chain links TRBV4-2 with TRBJ2-1; D unclear. Germline V gene lookup returns CDR1 LGHNA and CDR2 YNFKEQ. The length of the CDR3 is 15 residues. V lost 0 bases and J lost 5, with 11 bases in between. The CDR3 DNA reads as TGTGCCAGCAGCCAAGATGGGCAGCTGAACAATGAGCAGTTCTTC. Translating gives CASSQDGQLNNEQFF.

The chain links TRBV10-2 to TRBJ2-1, with no clear D. This CDR3 is built from 14 residues. Germline V CDR1 and CDR2: WSHSY, SAAADI. Trimming stripped 6 bases from V and 0 bases from J, with 9 bases between. This CDR3 is CASRSGFSYNEQFF. CDR3 DNA: TGCGCCAGCAGGAGTGGGTTCTCCTACAATGAGCAGTTCTTC.

This clone was seen ten or more times. The chain uses TRBV19 and TRBJ1-5; no clear D gene. The CDR3 consists of 15 residues. V was pared by 6 bases and J by 4 bases, with 16 bases between. Germline lookup yields CDR1 LNHDA and CDR2 SQIVND (reference sequence). The CDR3 loop is CASRGSSLPNQPQHF. The CDR3 DNA sequence: TGTGCCAGTAGGGGCAGTTCACTTCCTAATCAGCCCCAGCATTTT.

This chain connects TRBV9 to TRBJ1-3; D uncertain. V was shortened by 4 bases and J by 2 bases, with 7 bases between the two germline ends. CDR1 is SGDLS and CDR2 is YYNGEE in the germline V gene. The length of the CDR3 is 13 residues. In DNA, the CDR3 is TGTGCCAGCAGCCTCTGGCCTGGAAACACCATATATTTT. Encoded protein: CASSLWPGNTIYF.

This clone was counted between two and nine times. As DNA, the CDR3 is TGTGCCAGCTCACCGGGACAGGGGCGGATCGGGGAGCTGTTTTTT. Residues: CASSPGQGRIGELFF. The chain uses TRBV18 and TRBJ2-2; TRBD1 aligns across 10 bases. V was pared by 3 bases and J by 7 bases, with 5 bases of the junction left unmatched. Germline CDR1 is KGHSH and CDR2 is LQKENI. The CDR3 is made up of 15 amino acids. Full variable domain (missing parts from reference TRBV18 and TRBJ2-2): NAGVMQNPRHLVRRRGQEARLRCSPMKGHSHVYWYRQLPEEGLKFMVYLQKENIIDESGMPKERFSAEFPKEGPSILRIQQVVRGDSAAYFCASSPGQGRIGELFFGEGSRLTVL.

As regards this clone: One end of the junction fails to match germline, which may point to a read error. The CDR3 protein is CATVAGTGVSGGLFF. The CDR3 nucleotides read TGTGCCACCGTGGCCGGGACAGGGGTTTCCGGGGGGCTGTTTTTT. The chain couples TRBV6-6 to TRBJ2-2, with 10 bases lining up with TRBD1. The CDR3 is made up of 15 amino acids. Germline loops: CDR1 MNHNY, CDR2 SVGAGI (reference sequence).

As concerns this clone: This specimen includes other DNA sequences encoding the same CDR3. This chain connects TRBV5-5 to TRBJ2-7; D is uncertain. The CDR3 length is 11 residues. Germline V gives CDR1 SGHKS, CDR2 YYEKEE (reference sequence). Trimming stripped 4 bases from V and 4 bases from J, with 6 bases between. CDR3: CASSPHYEQYF. CDR3 coding DNA: TGTGCCAGCAGCCCACATTACGAGCAGTACTTC.

The chain carries TRBV5-1 and TRBJ1-4; D gene unclear. CDR3 size: 17 residues. Per the germline V gene, CDR1 is SGHRS and CDR2 is YFSETQ. V was shortened by 3 bases and J by 4 bases, with 19 bases between the two germline ends. The CDR3: CASSSSWGGSINEKLFF. The CDR3 nucleotides are TGCGCCAGCAGCTCCTCCTGGGGAGGGAGCATTAATGAAAAACTGTTTTTT.

The gene calls are TRBV11-2 and TRBJ1-5, with 7 bases matching TRBD1. Trimming removed 3 bases from V and 4 bases from J; junction bases left unmatched: 6. The germline V gene encodes CDR1 SGHAT and CDR2 FQNNGV. The CDR3 is 15 residues long. This CDR3 is CASSLGRGGNQPQHF. For the CDR3, the DNA is TGTGCCAGCAGCTTGGGCAGGGGGGGAAATCAGCCCCAGCATTTT.

This sequence joins TRBV2 and TRBJ2-1; tentatively, D is TRBD2 (7 bases). The CDR3 has 16 amino acids. V was shortened by 6 bases and J by 0 bases, with 15 bases between the two germline ends. CDR1 SNHLY and CDR2 FYNNEI come from the germline V gene. The CDR3 protein is CASRGGGLSSYNEQFF. The CDR3 nucleotides read TGTGCCAGCAGGGGAGGGGGTCTGAGCTCCTACAATGAGCAGTTCTTC.

CDR3 in DNA: TGTGCCAGTAGTACTGGGGTGGACACTGAAGCTTTCTTT. Translating it yields CASSTGVDTEAFF. The chain joins TRBV19 to TRBJ1-1; D unresolved. The CDR3 spans 13 residues. The ends were cut back, 4 bases at V and 3 bases at J, with 9 bases in the middle. Germline CDR1 and CDR2: LNHDA and SQIVND (reference sequence).

This chain uses TRBV5-1 with TRBJ2-1, with 12 nucleotides matching TRBD2. Germline V gene lookup returns CDR1 SGHRS and CDR2 YFSETQ. The CDR3 has 17 amino acids. With 0 bases clipped from V and 7 bases from J, the junction kept 8 bases outside the gene matches. In nucleotides, the CDR3 is TGCGCCAGCAGCTTGGTACTAGCGGGAGGCACGTCGAATGAGCAGTTCTTC. It is translated as CASSLVLAGGTSNEQFF.

Many counts were recorded for this clone. The genes are TRBV11-2 and TRBJ2-1; TRBD2 agrees at 7 bases. With V trimmed by 5 bases and J by 12 bases, 4 bases remained unmatched. CDR1 and CDR2 (germline): SGHAT, FQNNGV. The CDR3 is 11 residues long. The CDR3 nucleotides are TGTGCCAGCAGCACCGGACTAGGGCAGTTCTTC. Translation gives CASSTGLGQFF.